Listed below are T cell receptor beta chains from one sample, sequenced in a study of blood T cell repertoires in COVID-19. Profiled with immunoSEQ multiplex PCR; TCRdb holds only in-frame clones, not every one. The table records over 110,000 clones, 80% to 85% of them present only once. Sequencing was carried out using PBMCs or T cells enriched from blood (not recorded which). Receptors were obtained from a man in his forties or fifties with acute COVID-19. Both conserved end residues are part of each CDR3. Fields, in order: V gene, clone size, J gene, D gene, CDR3 DNA, CDR3 protein. D genes are given only for firm matches. Rows give clone size only sometimes, using once, few, many, or a class for an expanded clone.

V gene: TRBV18
clone size: -
J gene: TRBJ1-5
D gene: -
CDR3 DNA: TGTGCCAGCTCACCAGCAGCGACTACTAATCAGCCCCAGCATTTT
CDR3 protein: CASSPAATTNQPQHF

V gene: TRBV3-1/TRBV3-2
clone size: few
J gene: TRBJ2-3
D gene: TRBD2
CDR3 DNA: TGTGCCAGCAGCCGTAGCTCCGGGGGGGGGCTGACAGATACGCAGTATTTT
CDR3 protein: CASSRSSGGGLTDTQYF

V gene: TRBV5-1
clone size: many
J gene: TRBJ2-7
D gene: TRBD2
CDR3 DNA: TGCGCCAGCAGCCTTCAAGGAGGGAGGGGCGCCGAGCAGTACTTC
CDR3 protein: CASSLQGGRGAEQYF

V gene: TRBV5-1
clone size: -
J gene: TRBJ2-3
D gene: -
CDR3 DNA: TGCGCCAGCAGCCAGATACTACAGGGCGGTACGCAGTATTTT
CDR3 protein: CASSQILQGGTQYF

V gene: TRBV6-6
clone size: -
J gene: TRBJ2-5
D gene: TRBD2
CDR3 DNA: TGTGCCAGCAGTTGGACTAGCCGACAAGAGACCCAGTACTTC
CDR3 protein: CASSWTSRQETQYF

V gene: TRBV5-4
clone size: -
J gene: TRBJ2-7
D gene: TRBD2
CDR3 DNA: TGTGCCAGCACCCCGGGTAGCGGGGGCTCCTACGAGCAGTACTTC
CDR3 protein: CASTPGSGGSYEQYF

V gene: TRBV6-2/TRBV6-3
clone size: few
J gene: TRBJ1-5
D gene: -
CDR3 DNA: TGTGCCAGCAGTTATTCCCAGGCCGATCAGCCCCAGCATTTT
CDR3 protein: CASSYSQADQPQHF

V gene: TRBV13
clone size: -
J gene: TRBJ1-3
D gene: -
CDR3 DNA: TGTGCCAGCAGTTCCGACAGGATCTCTGGAAACACCATATATTTT
CDR3 protein: CASSSDRISGNTIYF

V gene: TRBV11-2
clone size: -
J gene: TRBJ2-2
D gene: TRBD1
CDR3 DNA: TGTGCCAGCAGCTTAGACATAGGGACAGGGTCCACCGGGGAGCTGTTTTTT
CDR3 protein: CASSLDIGTGSTGELFF

V gene: TRBV7-9
clone size: -
J gene: TRBJ2-1
D gene: TRBD1
CDR3 DNA: TGTGCCAGCAGCTTAGCAGGGACAGGGATTCTGTTCTTC
CDR3 protein: CASSLAGTGILFF

V gene: TRBV11-2
clone size: -
J gene: TRBJ1-3
D gene: -
CDR3 DNA: TGTGCCAGCAGCTTTTCTCCGGGTGTCGGAAACACCATATATTTT
CDR3 protein: CASSFSPGVGNTIYF

V gene: TRBV3-1/TRBV3-2
clone size: -
J gene: TRBJ1-4
D gene: TRBD1
CDR3 DNA: TGTGCCAGCAGCCAAGCCGGACAGGGCGGAAAACTGTTTTTT
CDR3 protein: CASSQAGQGGKLFF

V gene: TRBV6-5
clone size: once
J gene: TRBJ2-5
D gene: TRBD2
CDR3 DNA: TGTGCCAGCAGGGTAGCGGGAGCGGATGAGACCCAGTACTTC
CDR3 protein: CASRVAGADETQYF

V gene: TRBV3-1/TRBV3-2
clone size: -
J gene: TRBJ1-5
D gene: TRBD1
CDR3 DNA: TGTGCCAGCAGCCAACTCGATGTCGAGGACAGGGGGCAGAGCAATCAGCCCCAGCATTTT
CDR3 protein: CASSQLDVEDRGQSNQPQHF

V gene: TRBV30
clone size: -
J gene: TRBJ1-1
D gene: -
CDR3 DNA: TGTGCCTGGAGTGTACGAAATCGGGGTTTCGACTTGAACACTGAAGCTTTCTTT
CDR3 protein: CAWSVRNRGFDLNTEAFF

V gene: TRBV4-3
clone size: -
J gene: TRBJ2-3
D gene: TRBD2
CDR3 DNA: TGCGCCAGCAGCCTTGGGTCGGGGACTAGCGGGGGGTCAGATACGCAGTATTTT
CDR3 protein: CASSLGSGTSGGSDTQYF

V gene: TRBV5-1
clone size: -
J gene: TRBJ2-4
D gene: TRBD1
CDR3 DNA: TGCGCCAGCAGCTCTCGGACAGGGGGGAGGGACATTCAGTACTTC
CDR3 protein: CASSSRTGGRDIQYF

V gene: TRBV10-3
clone size: few
J gene: TRBJ2-7
D gene: TRBD2
CDR3 DNA: TGTGCCATCAGGCCGACTAGCGCTAGCTACGAGCAGTACTTC
CDR3 protein: CAIRPTSASYEQYF

V gene: TRBV11-3
clone size: -
J gene: TRBJ1-1
D gene: -
CDR3 DNA: TGTGCCAGCAGCTCTGGGCAACCGAACACTGAAGCTTTCTTT
CDR3 protein: CASSSGQPNTEAFF

V gene: TRBV10-1
clone size: few
J gene: TRBJ2-2
D gene: TRBD1
CDR3 DNA: TGCGCCAGCAGCCCCGGGACAGGGGAGTTTACCGGGGAGCTGTTTTTT
CDR3 protein: CASSPGTGEFTGELFF

V gene: TRBV5-3
clone size: once
J gene: TRBJ2-3
D gene: TRBD2
CDR3 DNA: TGTGCCAGAAGCGCGGCTTGGCGGGAGGCAGGAGATACGCAGTATTTT
CDR3 protein: CARSAAWREAGDTQYF

V gene: TRBV15
clone size: -
J gene: TRBJ2-7
D gene: -
CDR3 DNA: TGTGCCACCAGCAGGGACCTCGCAGCGGTTTCCTACGAGCAGTACTTC
CDR3 protein: CATSRDLAAVSYEQYF

V gene: TRBV5-1
clone size: -
J gene: TRBJ2-2
D gene: TRBD1
CDR3 DNA: TGCGCCAGCAGTATGGGACAGGGGATAATCGGGGAGCTGTTTTTT
CDR3 protein: CASSMGQGIIGELFF

V gene: TRBV30
clone size: -
J gene: TRBJ2-5
D gene: -
CDR3 DNA: TGTGCACACCACCCGGAGGGAAACCAAGAGACCCAGTACTTC
CDR3 protein: CAHHPEGNQETQYF

V gene: TRBV28
clone size: -
J gene: TRBJ2-5
D gene: -
CDR3 DNA: TGTGCCAGCAGTCCCCCGGTCCCGGGGGTGGAGACCCAGTACTTC
CDR3 protein: CASSPPVPGVETQYF

V gene: TRBV5-3
clone size: -
J gene: TRBJ1-6
D gene: -
CDR3 DNA: TGTGCCAGAAGCTTGGGTTGGGCAGGCTCCTATAATTCACCCCTCCACTTT
CDR3 protein: CARSLGWAGSYNSPLHF

V gene: TRBV30
clone size: once
J gene: TRBJ2-7
D gene: TRBD1
CDR3 DNA: TGTGCCTGGAGTGCAGGGGGCACCTCTATCTACGAGCAGTACTTC
CDR3 protein: CAWSAGGTSIYEQYF

V gene: TRBV4-3
clone size: -
J gene: TRBJ2-6
D gene: -
CDR3 DNA: TGCGCCAGCAGCCAAGATAACTTGGGGGCCAACGTCCTGACTTTC
CDR3 protein: CASSQDNLGANVLTF

V gene: TRBV6-5
clone size: -
J gene: TRBJ1-2
D gene: TRBD1
CDR3 DNA: TGTGCCAGTTATGGGACAGTCTATGGCTACACCTTC
CDR3 protein: CASYGTVYGYTF

V gene: TRBV14
clone size: -
J gene: TRBJ2-7
D gene: TRBD1
CDR3 DNA: TGTGCCAGCAGCCTTAACAGGGGGTTCTACGAGCAGTACTTC
CDR3 protein: CASSLNRGFYEQYF

V gene: TRBV7-8
clone size: -
J gene: TRBJ2-7
D gene: -
CDR3 DNA: TGTGCCAGCAGCCGCAGTCAGGGAACAGAGCAGTACTTC
CDR3 protein: CASSRSQGTEQYF

V gene: TRBV7-2
clone size: -
J gene: TRBJ1-4
D gene: TRBD1
CDR3 DNA: TGTGCCAGCAGCGTCGGGACAGGGTTTGCGGAAAAACTGTTTTTT
CDR3 protein: CASSVGTGFAEKLFF

V gene: TRBV7-2
clone size: -
J gene: TRBJ2-5
D gene: TRBD2
CDR3 DNA: TGTGCCAGCAGCTTACTAGCGGGGGGGAAGACCCAGTACTTC
CDR3 protein: CASSLLAGGKTQYF

V gene: TRBV5-1
clone size: -
J gene: TRBJ1-2
D gene: TRBD1
CDR3 DNA: TGCGCCAGCAGCCTAGGACAGGGAGGTTATGGCTACACCTTC
CDR3 protein: CASSLGQGGYGYTF

V gene: TRBV6-5
clone size: -
J gene: TRBJ2-1
D gene: -
CDR3 DNA: TGTGCCAGCAGTTACACAGGGTTTCTCTACGGGAATGAGCAGTTCTTC
CDR3 protein: CASSYTGFLYGNEQFF

V gene: TRBV7-2
clone size: -
J gene: TRBJ1-3
D gene: TRBD1
CDR3 DNA: TGTGCCAGCAGTTCACAGGGGGCTTCTGGAAACACCATATATTTT
CDR3 protein: CASSSQGASGNTIYF

V gene: TRBV29-1
clone size: few
J gene: TRBJ1-2
D gene: -
CDR3 DNA: TGCAGCGTCTCTCAGGCAGGCTATGGCTACACCTTC
CDR3 protein: CSVSQAGYGYTF

V gene: TRBV5-4
clone size: -
J gene: TRBJ2-3
D gene: -
CDR3 DNA: TGTGCCAGCAGCAAACAGAGCACAGATACGCAGTATTTT
CDR3 protein: CASSKQSTDTQYF

V gene: TRBV5-6
clone size: -
J gene: TRBJ1-2
D gene: -
CDR3 DNA: TGTGCCAGCAGCCCCGGTGAGAACTATGGCTACACCTTC
CDR3 protein: CASSPGENYGYTF

V gene: TRBV28
clone size: once
J gene: TRBJ2-5
D gene: TRBD2
CDR3 DNA: TGTGCCAGCAGTTTGACTGCCAGCGGGGGACAAGAGACCCAGTACTTC
CDR3 protein: CASSLTASGGQETQYF

V gene: TRBV5-6
clone size: -
J gene: TRBJ1-1
D gene: -
CDR3 DNA: TGTGCCAGCAGCTTGGTCGGGACATCTGAAGCTTTCTTT
CDR3 protein: CASSLVGTSEAFF

V gene: TRBV28
clone size: -
J gene: TRBJ2-1
D gene: TRBD1
CDR3 DNA: TGTGCCAGCAGCCTACAGGGGTTACAGTTCTTC
CDR3 protein: CASSLQGLQFF

V gene: TRBV6-5
clone size: -
J gene: TRBJ1-2
D gene: -
CDR3 DNA: TGTGCCAGCATAAAGGTCATAGGGGCGTACGGCTACACCTTC
CDR3 protein: CASIKVIGAYGYTF

V gene: TRBV5-1
clone size: -
J gene: TRBJ2-7
D gene: TRBD1
CDR3 DNA: TGCGCCAGCAGCCCCGGGCAGGGGGAATTCTACGAGCAGTACTTC
CDR3 protein: CASSPGQGEFYEQYF

V gene: TRBV25-1
clone size: -
J gene: TRBJ2-5
D gene: -
CDR3 DNA: TGTGCCAGCAGTGACCCCCCGGCTAGCAGTGAGACCCAGTACTTC
CDR3 protein: CASSDPPASSETQYF

V gene: TRBV10-3
clone size: -
J gene: TRBJ2-1
D gene: -
CDR3 DNA: TGTGCCATCGGCCGCAGGGAACCCAATGAGCAGTTCTTC
CDR3 protein: CAIGRREPNEQFF

V gene: TRBV7-9
clone size: few
J gene: TRBJ2-1
D gene: TRBD1
CDR3 DNA: TGTGCCAGCAGCCCTCTGCCCGGACAGGGCGATGAGCAGTTCTTC
CDR3 protein: CASSPLPGQGDEQFF

V gene: TRBV4-2
clone size: -
J gene: TRBJ2-3
D gene: TRBD2
CDR3 DNA: TGTGCCAGCAGCCAAGCAGCGGGGGGACCAGATACGCAGTATTTT
CDR3 protein: CASSQAAGGPDTQYF